This T cell receptor beta chain is from a study of T cells expressing NK-cell markers. Study background: The eight sequenced donors comprised seven who were HCMV-seropositive and one who was seronegative.

TCRdb reprocessed the 5' RACE reads, with one entry per CDR3 protein and no DNA. The table lists more than 400,000 distinct CDR3 sequences. The CDR3 has 13 amino acids. About this clonotype itself: Its cognate antigen is unknown.

General study points: The leading position in the CD3+CD56-NKG2C+ fraction of several donors also went to these clonotypes.

This receptor was obtained from a woman aged 18 to 75 in good health. The sequenced material came from blood T cells: a sorted CD56 or NKG2C T cell subset, CD4+ or CD8+ T cells, or bulk PBMC T cells (not recorded which). The chain couples TRBV12-3 or TRBV12-4 to TRBJ2-3; without DNA, the TCRdb call of TRBD2 cannot be checked. This chain's CDR3 is CASTPPSTDTQYF.